One sample yielded the 3 T cell receptor beta chains listed below, sequenced in a study of blood T cells in healthy people across ages. Through a sample-barcoded 5' primer and a J-beta primer mix, a second PCR was run for roughly 7 to 12 cycles. TCRdb passed the 5' RACE reads through MiXCR, listing each CDR3 protein once. The repertoire has roughly 1,800,000 distinct CDR3 sequences, roughly 52% of them found once; the top ten carry roughly 2.1%. Source material: blood. These TCRs come from a middle-aged woman in good health.

This clonotype occurred once. The chain employs TRBV6-6 and TRBJ1-2; 11 nucleotides agree with TRBD1. V was clipped by 5 bases and J by 8 bases; unmatched bases: 10. The CDR3 length is 15 residues. Germline-derived CDR1 and CDR2 are MNHNY and SVGAGI (reference sequence). CDR3 coding DNA: TGTGCCAGCAGTCCTACAGGACAGGGGGCGCAGGGCTACACCTTC. It yields the protein CASSPTGQGAQGYTF.

This clonotype was found many times. The V call is TRBV28, the J call TRBJ2-5, with 8 bases matching TRBD1. V was clipped by 6 bases and J by 4 bases; unmatched bases: 7. Germline assignment: CDR1 MDHEN and CDR2 SYDVKM. The CDR3 is 14 residues long. CDR3 amino acids: CASSPGGQVETQYF. Here the CDR3 DNA reads TGTGCCAGCAGCCCCGGGGGACAGGTAGAGACCCAGTACTTC.

As to this clonotype: One junction end does not reproduce the germline sequence, and a read error may be involved. The chain joins TRBV6-5 to TRBJ2-5; the match to TRBD2 covers 11 bases. The J call is in doubt because the DNA end fits TRBJ2-7 better. The germline gives CDR1 MNHEY, CDR2 SVGAGI. CDR3 length: 15 residues. CDR3 amino acids: CASGPGLAATYEQYF. The DNA of the CDR3 is TGCGCCAGCGGCCCGGGACTAGCGGCGACTTACGAGCAGTACTTC.